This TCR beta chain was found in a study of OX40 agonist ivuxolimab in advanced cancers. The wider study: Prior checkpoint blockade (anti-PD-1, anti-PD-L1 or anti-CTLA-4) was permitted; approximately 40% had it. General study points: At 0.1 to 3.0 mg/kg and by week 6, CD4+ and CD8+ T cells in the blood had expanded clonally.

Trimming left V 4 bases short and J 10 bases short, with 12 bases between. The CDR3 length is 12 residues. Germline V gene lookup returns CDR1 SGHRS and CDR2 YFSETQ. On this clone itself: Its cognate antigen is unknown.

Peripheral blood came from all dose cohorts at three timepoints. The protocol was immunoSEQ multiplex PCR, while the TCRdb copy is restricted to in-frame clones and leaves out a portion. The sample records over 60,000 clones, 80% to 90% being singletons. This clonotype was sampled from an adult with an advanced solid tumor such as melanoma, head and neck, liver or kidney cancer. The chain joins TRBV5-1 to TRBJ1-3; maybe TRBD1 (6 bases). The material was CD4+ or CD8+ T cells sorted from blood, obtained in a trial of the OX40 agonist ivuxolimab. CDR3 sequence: CASSDGQPTIYF. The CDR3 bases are TGCGCCAGCAGCGACGGACAGCCTACCATATATTTT.